These 3 T cell receptor beta chains came from one sample sequenced in a study of blood T cell repertoires in COVID-19. TCRdb's table, derived via immunoSEQ multiplex PCR, lists solely in-frame clones and lacks some. The sample lists about 150,000 clones; about 86% were seen once. Sequencing used peripheral blood. The source is a man in his fifties with active or convalescent COVID-19.

This chain connects TRBV9 to TRBJ2-1, with D hard to call. V was cut by 3 bases and J by 4 bases, with 8 bases left in between. The CDR3 has 13 amino acids. Germline CDR1 and CDR2: SGDLS and YYNGEE. CDR3 loop: CASSARHYNEQFF. The CDR3 DNA is TGTGCCAGCAGCGCGCGACATTACAATGAGCAGTTCTTC.

This chain's CDR3 is CASRLGLALTTGELFF. CDR3 in DNA: TGTGCCAGCAGGCTGGGACTAGCTTTAACCACCGGGGAGCTGTTTTTT. The J gene is TRBJ2-2, the V gene TRBV27, with 9 nucleotides matching TRBD2. CDR1 and CDR2 (germline): MNHEY, SMNVEV (reference sequence). V gave up 6 bases and J gave up 4 bases; unmatched junction bases: 9. This CDR3 contains 16 residues.

V gene TRBV7-6 combines with J gene TRBJ2-3; 10 nucleotides match TRBD2. The CDR3 contains 16 residues. Germline loops: CDR1 SGHVS, CDR2 FNYEAQ. V lost 5 bases and J lost 0; bases outside the gene matches: 5. CDR3 DNA: TGTGCCAGCAGCCAAGGACTAGCGGAAAGCACAGATACGCAGTATTTT. Encoded protein: CASSQGLAESTDTQYF.